Presented here are 21 T cell receptor beta chains from one specimen sequenced in a study of tumor-infiltrating lymphocytes in primary liver carcinoma. Bulk tissue was left unsorted, and RNA and DNA were co-extracted from about 20-30 mg of it. Constant-region priming of roughly 500 ng total RNA yielded TCR beta cDNA. Construction of TCR beta libraries relied on three successive nested multiplex PCR rounds employing slightly modified ARM-PCR. TRBV1-TRBV30 forward primers and a C-beta reverse primer were used in the first two PCR rounds, which each ran for approximately 9 cycles. TCRdb analysed the multiplex PCR reads with MiXCR anew, one entry per CDR3 protein. Here the sample spans some 130,000 distinct CDR3 sequences, about two thirds being singletons. Sequenced: tumor-adjacent normal liver tissue. The receptors were gathered from a woman aged 55-70 years with primary liver carcinoma and hepatitis B virus infection.

This clonotype was observed many times. Given a much more abundant clone one base away, this may be a read error. V usage is TRBV11-2 and J usage is TRBJ2-7; the match to TRBD1 covers 7 bases. Germline V lookup: CDR1 SGHAT, CDR2 FQNNGV. The CDR3 is 15 residues long. CDR3 region: CASSLEQGTPYEQHF. In nucleotides, the CDR3 is TGTGCCAGCAGCTTAGAACAGGGGACCCCCTACGAGCAGCACTTC.

A word on this clonotype: In this CDR3 the conserved last residue, phenylalanine or tryptophan, is missing, so a read error is likely. This rearrangement joins TRBV12-3 or TRBV12-4 to TRBJ1-4; 8 nucleotides align to TRBD1. CDR3 length equals 16 residues. With V trimmed by 4 bases and J by 8 bases, 12 bases remained unmatched. Here the CDR3 DNA reads TGTGCCAGCAGTTCGGGGGGATACGGGACAGGCGAAAAACTGTTTTAT. Protein product: CASSSGGYGTGEKLFY.

Note on this clonotype: One junction end does not reproduce the germline sequence, and a read error may be involved. The chain uses TRBV28 and TRBJ2-1, with a possible D match to TRBD2 (6 bases). The germline V gene encodes CDR1 MDHEN and CDR2 SYDVKM. The CDR3 consists of 15 residues. The CDR3 spells CASNDAGSLRSERSF. DNA of the CDR3: TGTGCCAGCAACGACGCCGGGAGCCTTCGCAGTGAGCGGTCCTTC.

Note on this clonotype: At one boundary the junction diverges from the germline segment, which might be a read error. V usage is TRBV14 and J usage is TRBJ2-7; 10 bases line up with TRBD1. This CDR3 contains 14 residues. Germline CDR1 is SGHDN and CDR2 is FVKESK. This CDR3 is CVSSLTGTGEEQYF. The CDR3 DNA reads as TGTGTCAGCAGCCTGACCGGGACAGGGGAGGAGCAGTACTTC.

Of note for this clonotype: Without the conserved terminal phenylalanine or tryptophan, this CDR3 likely stems from a read error. The chain combines TRBV28 with TRBJ2-7; D possibly corresponds to TRBD2 (6 bases). The germline V gene has CDR1 MDHEN and CDR2 SYDVKM. The CDR3 contains 14 residues. V was trimmed by 6 bases and J by 1 base, leaving 13 bases between them. The CDR3 spells CASRPDYPSYEQYS. The CDR3 DNA reads as TGTGCCAGCAGACCGGACTACCCTTCCTACGAGCAGTACTCC.

As to this clonotype: At one end the junction does not follow the germline gene, possibly because of a read error. The V call is TRBV11-2, the J call TRBJ2-1; a weak D match, TRBD2 (5 bases). The CDR3 loop spans 14 amino acids. Germline CDR1 reads SGHAT; CDR2 reads FQNNGV. This chain's CDR3 is CASSLVGSLNEQSF. The DNA of the CDR3 is TGTGCCAGCAGCTTAGTGGGGAGTCTCAATGAGCAGTCCTTC.

Points on this clonotype: A single base separates this from a much larger clone, so it may be a read error. The chain combines TRBV28 with TRBJ2-1; D is unresolved. V lost 10 bases and J lost 5, with 21 bases in between. The germline CDR1 and CDR2 sequences are MDHEN and SYDVKM. CDR3 length: 15 residues. The CDR3 loop is CANTKALYRNNEQFF. The CDR3 nucleotides are TGTGCCAACACCAAAGCCCTTTATCGAAACAATGAGCAGTTCTTC.

Of note for this clonotype: A much larger clone differs by one base, so this may be a read error. The rearrangement uses TRBV7-9 and TRBJ1-1; D remains unclear. Germline-derived CDR1 and CDR2 are SEHNR and FQNEAQ (reference sequence). This CDR3 has 13 residues. CDR3: CGSSLEQNSEAFF. Here the CDR3 DNA reads TGTGGCAGCAGCTTAGAACAGAATAGTGAAGCTTTCTTT.

Details on this clonotype: Lacking the conserved final phenylalanine or tryptophan, this CDR3 likely reflects a read error. The chain uses TRBV5-1 and TRBJ2-7, with 9 bases that match TRBD2. Germline V CDR1 and CDR2: SGHRS, YFSETQ. This CDR3 contains 15 residues. Trimming at V came to 0 bases and at J to 5 bases, leaving 6 bases not matched to a gene. The CDR3 reads CASSLGASGKDEQYL. CDR3 nucleotides: TGCGCCAGCAGCTTGGGTGCTAGCGGGAAGGACGAGCAGTACCTC.

The chain couples TRBV6-5 to TRBJ1-5, with 8 bases that match TRBD1. This CDR3 has 15 residues. The V segment lost 10 bases and the J segment 6 bases; nucleotides outside the gene matches: 14. CDR1 is MNHEY and CDR2 is SVGAGI in the germline V gene. The DNA of the CDR3 is TGTGCCATGAGTTACTCCGGACAGGGTAGTCAGCCCCAGCATTTT. It is translated as CAMSYSGQGSQPQHF.

This chain joins TRBV6-5 and TRBJ2-7; 8 bases agree with TRBD1. Looked up from germline, CDR1 is MNHEY and CDR2 is SVGAGI. This CDR3 has 15 residues. J was trimmed by 5 bases and V by 7 bases; bases with no gene match: 13. CDR3 sequence: CASNTGQGALDEQYF. DNA for the CDR3: TGTGCCAGCAATACGGGGCAGGGGGCTTTAGACGAGCAGTACTTC.

The J gene is TRBJ2-7, the V gene TRBV6-6; D may be TRBD2 (7 bases). The V gene's germline CDR1 is MNHNY and CDR2 SVGAGI (reference sequence). The V gene lost 9 bases and the J gene lost 5 bases, with 17 bases spanning the gap. The CDR3 runs 13 residues. The CDR3 bases are TGTGCCAGTACCCTAGGGCGGGGGCACGAGCAGTACTTC. Protein product: CASTLGRGHEQYF.

V usage is TRBV29-1 and J usage is TRBJ1-2; no firm D call. Germline CDR1 reads SQVTM; CDR2 reads ANQGSEA. CDR3 length: 12 amino acids. Trimming took off 8 bases at V and 7 bases at J, with 17 bases between the two ends. This chain's CDR3 is CSTETGESGYTF. In DNA, the CDR3 is TGCAGCACCGAGACTGGGGAATCTGGCTACACCTTC. Using reference TRBV29-1 and TRBJ1-2 for the parts outside the CDR3, the full variable domain is SAVISQKPSRDICQRGTSLTIQCQVDSQVTMMFWYRQQPGQSLTLIATANQGSEATYESGFVIDKFPISRPNLTFSTLTVSNMSPEDSSIYLCSTETGESGYTFGSGTRLTVV.

This clonotype has a count of ten or more. This chain links TRBV6-5 with TRBJ2-7, with 7 nucleotides matching TRBD2. The ends lost 5 bases at V and 2 bases at J; junction bases unmatched: 9. CDR3 size: 15 residues. CDR1 MNHEY and CDR2 SVGAGI come from the germline V gene. The CDR3 loop reads CASSTRDYQTYEQYF. In DNA, the CDR3 is TGTGCCAGCAGTACCCGGGACTACCAAACCTACGAGCAGTACTTC.

Of note for this clonotype: A much bigger clone sits one base away, suggesting this may be a read error. The V gene is TRBV7-8, the J gene TRBJ2-2, with 7 positions matching TRBD1. Per the germline V gene, CDR1 is SGHVS and CDR2 is FQNEAQ. The CDR3 is made up of 15 amino acids. The CDR3 sequence: CASTRQGQNTGEPFF. The CDR3 DNA sequence: TGTGCCAGCACCCGACAGGGCCAGAACACCGGGGAGCCGTTTTTT.

This chain connects TRBV28 to TRBJ2-7, with 12 bases aligning to TRBD2. The length of the CDR3 is 18 residues. The junction had 23 bases not matched to a gene; V was cut back by 7 bases and J by 10 bases. Germline CDR1 reads MDHEN; CDR2 reads SYDVKM. CDR3 nucleotides: TGTGCCAGCACTTTCGTCCCGACTAGCGGGAGCCCGAAATACGGACAGTACTTC. The encoded protein is CASTFVPTSGSPKYGQYF.

This sequence joins TRBV5-1 and TRBJ1-1, with 10 positions matching TRBD1. The CDR3 sequence is 20 residues long. The trim removed 4 bases at V and 0 bases at J, leaving 18 bases unmatched. Germline V gives CDR1 SGHRS, CDR2 YFSETQ. The CDR3 loop is CASSLGRVRDRGPMNTEAFF. DNA of the CDR3: TGCGCCAGCAGCCTCGGAAGGGTGCGGGACAGGGGACCCATGAACACTGAAGCTTTCTTT.

As concerns this clonotype: One junction end does not reproduce the germline sequence, and a read error may be involved. V gene TRBV11-2 combines with J gene TRBJ2-2, with 11 bases aligning to TRBD2. The CDR3 loop spans 16 amino acids. The germline V gene encodes CDR1 SGHAT and CDR2 FQNNGV. The CDR3 DNA follows: TGTGCCAGTAGCACTAGCGGGAGTCGTAACACCGGGGAGCTGTTCTTT. Its translation: CASSTSGSRNTGELFF.

About this clonotype: A much larger clone lies a single base off, so this may be a read error. This rearrangement joins TRBV28 to TRBJ2-7, with D hard to call. V was clipped by 2 bases and J by 5 bases, with 13 bases between them. The CDR3 spans 14 residues. Germline V CDR1 and CDR2: MDHEN, SYDVKM. This CDR3 is CASSLGVALHEQYF. Written as DNA, the CDR3 is TGTGCCAGCAGTTTAGGAGTGGCCCTACACGAGCAGTACTTC. The entire variable domain, with the rest obtained from reference TRBV28 and TRBJ2-7, is as follows: DVKVTQSSRYLVKRTGEKVFLECVQDMDHENMFWYRQDPGLGLRLIYFSYDVKMKEKGDIPEGYSVSREKKERFSLILESASTNQTSMYLCASSLGVALHEQYFGPGTRLTVT.

In the case of this clonotype: At one end the junction does not follow the germline gene, possibly because of a read error. This chain links TRBV5-1 with TRBJ1-1; TRBD1 aligns across 7 bases. The CDR3 covers 14 residues. Per the germline V gene, CDR1 is SGHRS and CDR2 is YFSETQ. This chain's CDR3 is CASSLGTAMTEALF. The CDR3 region has the DNA TGCGCCAGCAGCTTAGGGACAGCGATGACTGAAGCTCTCTTT.

As to this clonotype: One end of the junction is discordant with germline, which a read error may explain. The chain combines TRBV5-5 with TRBJ2-7, with D uncertain. CDR3 size: 12 residues. Germline assignment: CDR1 SGHKS and CDR2 YYEKEE (reference sequence). CDR3 loop: CASTSDTGELYF. The CDR3 DNA is TGTGCCAGCACCAGCGATACGGGCGAGCTGTACTTC.